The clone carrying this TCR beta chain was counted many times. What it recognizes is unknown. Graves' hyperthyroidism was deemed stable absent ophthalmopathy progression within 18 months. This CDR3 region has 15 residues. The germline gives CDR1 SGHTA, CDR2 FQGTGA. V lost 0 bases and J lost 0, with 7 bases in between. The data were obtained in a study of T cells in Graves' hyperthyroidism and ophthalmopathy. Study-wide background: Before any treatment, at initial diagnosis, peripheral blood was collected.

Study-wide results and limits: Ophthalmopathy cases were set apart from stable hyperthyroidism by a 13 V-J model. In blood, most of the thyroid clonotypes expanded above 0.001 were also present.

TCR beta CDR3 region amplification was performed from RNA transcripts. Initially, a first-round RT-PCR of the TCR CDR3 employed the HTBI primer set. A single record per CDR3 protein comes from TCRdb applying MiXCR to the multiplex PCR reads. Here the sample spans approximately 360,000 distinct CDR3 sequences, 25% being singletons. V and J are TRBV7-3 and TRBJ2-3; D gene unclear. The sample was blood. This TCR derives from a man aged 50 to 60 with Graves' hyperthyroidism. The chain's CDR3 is CASSLTFGSTDTQYF. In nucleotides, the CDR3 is TGTGCCAGCAGCTTAACTTTTGGCAGCACAGATACGCAGTATTTT. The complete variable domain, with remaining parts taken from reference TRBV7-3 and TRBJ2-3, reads GAGVSQTPSNKVTEKGKYVELRCDPISGHTALYWYRQSLGQGPEFLIYFQGTGAADDSGLPNDRFFAVRPEGSVSTLKIQRTERGDSAVYLCASSLTFGSTDTQYFGPGTRLTVL.